This is a list of T cell receptor beta chains from one sample in a study of T cell repertoires in ileal Crohn's disease. Here immunoSEQ multiplex PCR was the method, and the copy in TCRdb shows in-frame clones only, minus some. The repertoire consists of 15,000 to 20,000 clones, with roughly 91% occurring once and the leading ten covering 3% to 3.5%. Sequencing was done on a sample of ileal tissue. Source of these receptors: an adult with Crohn's disease. Both conserved end residues are part of each CDR3. The D gene is left open where the match is weak. Only part of the rows carry a size: once, few, many, or a class if the clone is expanded.

NA,TRBV21-1,NA,TRBJ1-5,CASSKSGGLYQPQHF,TGTGCCAGCAGCAAATCGGGGGGCCTGTATCAGCCCCAGCATTTT
NA,TRBV7-9,TRBD2,TRBJ2-3,CASSLGTSLLWDTQYF,TGTGCCAGCAGCCTTGGGACTAGCTTACTCTGGGATACGCAGTATTTT
NA,TRBV7-3,TRBD1,TRBJ1-1,CASRRTGLNTEAFF,TGTGCCAGCAGACGGACAGGGTTGAACACTGAAGCTTTCTTT
NA,TRBV2,TRBD1,TRBJ2-7,CASSVTRDSGYEQYF,TGTGCCAGCAGTGTAACCAGGGACAGTGGATACGAGCAGTACTTC
NA,TRBV15,TRBD1,TRBJ2-2,CATRGQGNTGELFF,TGTGCCACCAGGGGACAGGGGAACACCGGGGAGCTGTTTTTT
NA,TRBV5-6,NA,TRBJ2-7,CASSLYRGATYEQYF,TGTGCCAGCAGCTTGTATCGGGGGGCGACCTACGAGCAGTACTTC
few,TRBV12-5,NA,TRBJ2-7,CASGLDIPSYEQYF,TGTGCTAGTGGTTTGGACATCCCGTCCTACGAGCAGTACTTC
NA,TRBV7-3,TRBD2,TRBJ2-5,CASSPGLAGIGETQYF,TGTGCCAGCAGCCCAGGACTAGCGGGGATCGGAGAGACCCAGTACTTC
NA,TRBV7-2,TRBD1,TRBJ1-2,CASSPPRGTATNYGYTF,TGTGCCAGCAGCCCCCCCCGGGGGACAGCCACTAACTATGGCTACACCTTC
NA,TRBV7-9,NA,TRBJ2-3,CASSLDRVGDWDTQYF,TGTGCCAGCAGCTTAGACCGGGTAGGGGATTGGGATACGCAGTATTTT
NA,TRBV5-1,NA,TRBJ1-1,CASSLAGGYTEAFF,TGCGCCAGCAGCTTGGCCGGAGGGTACACTGAAGCTTTCTTT
NA,TRBV7-9,NA,TRBJ1-5,CASSPRGSGNQPQHF,TGTGCCAGCAGCCCAAGGGGTTCTGGCAATCAGCCCCAGCATTTT
NA,TRBV6-5,TRBD1,TRBJ1-1,CASSTTGTNTEAFF,TGTGCCAGCAGCACGACAGGGACGAACACTGAAGCTTTCTTT
NA,TRBV6-1,TRBD2,TRBJ2-5,CASSGGWGGETQYF,TGTGCCAGCAGTGGGGGTTGGGGGGGGGAGACCCAGTACTTC
NA,TRBV27,TRBD1,TRBJ1-6,CASRRKNPGQGKGSPLHF,TGTGCCAGCAGAAGAAAAAATCCGGGACAGGGGAAGGGATCACCCCTCCACTTT
NA,TRBV7-9,NA,TRBJ2-2,CASSLLELFF,TGTGCCAGCAGCCTCTTGGAGCTGTTTTTT
NA,TRBV5-4,TRBD2,TRBJ2-7,CASSSLKLAGGPGEQYF,TGTGCCAGCAGCTCCCTTAAACTAGCGGGGGGGCCGGGCGAGCAGTACTTC
NA,TRBV27,TRBD1,TRBJ1-2,CASRKNQGVYGYTF,TGTGCCAGCCGAAAAAACCAGGGGGTCTATGGCTACACCTTC
NA,TRBV27,NA,TRBJ2-5,CASSRLKGLQETQYF,TGTGCCAGCAGTCGACTAAAGGGACTGCAAGAGACCCAGTACTTC